This record covers a single T cell receptor (beta chain). This entry belongs to a study of technical replicates of blood from a handful of donors. Sequencing was performed with immunoSEQ multiplex PCR; in TCRdb, only in-frame clones are kept and a portion is missing. The sample has tens of thousands of clones; around 92% are singletons. There are 13 residues in the CDR3. Germline values: CDR1 SQVTM, CDR2 ANQGSEA. V was pared by 0 bases and J by 5 bases, with 0 bases of the junction left unmatched. The material sequenced was T cells isolated from PBMCs. J is TRBJ2-3 and V is TRBV29-1; 9 positions match TRBD2. The TCR originated in a human donor in good health. Some clones in this sample may be carry-over from other donors' samples. The CDR3: CSVEETSGDTQYF. The CDR3 region has the DNA TGCAGCGTTGAAGAGACTAGCGGAGATACGCAGTATTTT.